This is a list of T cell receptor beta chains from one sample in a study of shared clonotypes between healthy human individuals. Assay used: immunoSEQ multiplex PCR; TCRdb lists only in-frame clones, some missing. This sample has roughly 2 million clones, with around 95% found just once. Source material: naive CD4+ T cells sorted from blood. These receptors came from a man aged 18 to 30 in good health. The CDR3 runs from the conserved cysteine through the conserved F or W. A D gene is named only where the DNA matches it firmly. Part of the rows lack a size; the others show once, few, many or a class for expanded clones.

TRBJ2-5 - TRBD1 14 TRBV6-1 CASRRDRVEETQYF TGTGCCAGCAGACGGGACAGGGTGGAAGAGACCCAGTACTTC
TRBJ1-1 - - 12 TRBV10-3 CAISEWSTEAFF TGTGCCATCAGTGAGTGGAGCACTGAAGCTTTCTTT
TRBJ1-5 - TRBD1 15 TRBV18 CASSPDRGGNQPQHF TGTGCCAGCTCACCAGACAGGGGGGGCAATCAGCCCCAGCATTTT
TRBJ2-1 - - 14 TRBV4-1 CASSHLDPPGEQFF TGCGCCAGCAGCCACCTCGATCCCCCGGGGGAGCAGTTCTTC
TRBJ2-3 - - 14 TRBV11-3 CASSEGASTDTQYF TGTGCCAGCAGTGAGGGCGCTAGCACAGATACGCAGTATTTT
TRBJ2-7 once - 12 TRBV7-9 CASSLEVHEQYF TGTGCCAGCAGCTTAGAAGTCCACGAGCAGTACTTC
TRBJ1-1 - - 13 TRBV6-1 CASSEKPRVEAFF TGTGCCAGCAGTGAAAAGCCCCGGGTTGAAGCTTTCTTT
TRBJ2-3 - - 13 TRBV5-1 CASSPGITDTQYF TGCGCCAGCAGCCCCGGGATAACAGATACGCAGTATTTT
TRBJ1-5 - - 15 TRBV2 CASSPGTPTGQPQHF TGTGCCAGCAGTCCCGGGACTCCCACCGGCCAGCCCCAGCATTTT
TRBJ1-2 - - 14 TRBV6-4 CASSDQTGTTGYTF TGTGCCAGCAGTGACCAGACCGGGACTACGGGCTACACCTTC
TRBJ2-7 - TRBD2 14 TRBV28 CASSAGGPSYEQYF TGTGCCAGCAGTGCGGGGGGCCCTTCCTACGAGCAGTACTTC
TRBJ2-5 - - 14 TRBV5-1 CASSLARGGETQYF TGCGCCAGCAGCTTGGCGCGTGGCGGGGAGACCCAGTACTTC
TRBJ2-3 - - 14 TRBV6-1 CASSVDRNTDTQYF TGTGCCAGCAGTGTCGACAGAAACACAGATACGCAGTATTTT
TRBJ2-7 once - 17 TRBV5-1 CASSLAGRGESRYEQYF TGCGCCAGCAGCTTGGCCGGCAGGGGCGAATCCAGGTACGAGCAGTACTTC
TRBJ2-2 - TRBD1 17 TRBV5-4 CASSRGTGGLGTGELFF TGTGCCAGCAGTCGTGGGACAGGGGGCCTCGGTACGGGGGAGCTGTTTTTT
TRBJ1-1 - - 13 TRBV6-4 CASSEGRFTEAFF TGTGCCAGCAGTGAGGGCAGGTTCACTGAAGCTTTCTTT
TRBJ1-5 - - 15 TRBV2 CASSEKAYSNQPQHF TGTGCCAGCAGTGAAAAGGCGTATAGCAATCAGCCCCAGCATTTT
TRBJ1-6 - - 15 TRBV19 CASSIAGTSNSPLHF TGTGCCAGTAGTATAGCCGGGACGAGCAATTCACCCCTCCACTTT
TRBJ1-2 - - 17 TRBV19 CASSIDLLGRLTRGYTF TGTGCCAGTAGTATAGATCTATTGGGCAGGCTTACGCGTGGCTACACCTTC
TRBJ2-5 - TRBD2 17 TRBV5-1 CASSRVASGRTVETQYF TGCGCCAGCAGCCGGGTGGCTAGCGGGAGAACCGTGGAGACCCAGTACTTC
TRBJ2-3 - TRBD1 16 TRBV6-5 CASSYGSGQGSRTQYF TGTGCCAGCAGTTACGGGTCGGGACAGGGTTCCCGTACGCAGTATTTT
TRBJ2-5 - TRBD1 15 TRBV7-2 CASSPPGTGKETQYF TGTGCCAGCAGCCCGCCAGGGACAGGGAAGGAGACCCAGTACTTC
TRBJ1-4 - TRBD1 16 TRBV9 CASSHETGGGNEKLFF TGTGCCAGCAGCCACGAGACAGGGGGAGGGAATGAAAAACTGTTTTTT
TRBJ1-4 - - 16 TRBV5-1 CASSLAGAAVNEKLFF TGCGCCAGCAGCTTGGCCGGGGCGGCAGTTAATGAAAAACTGTTTTTT
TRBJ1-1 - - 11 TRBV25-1 CASSEQGRAFF TGTGCCAGCAGTGAGCAGGGCAGAGCTTTCTTT
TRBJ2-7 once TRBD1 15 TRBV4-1 CASSRGTGVSYEQYF TGCGCCAGCAGCCGAGGGACAGGGGTCTCCTACGAGCAGTACTTC
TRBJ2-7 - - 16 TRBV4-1 CASSHRAGLISYEQYF TGCGCCAGCAGCCACCGAGCCGGGCTTATCTCCTACGAGCAGTACTTC
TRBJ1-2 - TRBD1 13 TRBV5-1 CASSLRQGDGYTF TGCGCCAGCAGCCTACGACAGGGAGATGGCTACACCTTC
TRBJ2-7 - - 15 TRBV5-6 CASSLLPTRTEEQYF TGTGCCAGCAGCCTCCTTCCGACCCGAACGGAGGAGCAGTACTTC
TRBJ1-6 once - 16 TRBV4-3 CASSQAATLINSPLHF TGCGCCAGCAGCCAAGCAGCTACCCTAATAAATTCACCCCTCCACTTT
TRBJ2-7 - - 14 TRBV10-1 CASSEFRSQGEQYF TGCGCCAGCAGTGAGTTCCGGTCACAAGGCGAGCAGTACTTC
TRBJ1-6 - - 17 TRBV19 CASSISPTQTYNSPLHF TGTGCCAGTAGTATATCTCCGACACAAACCTATAATTCACCCCTCCACTTT
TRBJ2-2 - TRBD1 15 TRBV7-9 CASSRGQGWTGELFF TGTGCCAGCAGCAGAGGACAGGGCTGGACCGGGGAGCTGTTTTTT
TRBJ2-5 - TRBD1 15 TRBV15 CATSWGTGAKETQYF TGTGCCACCAGCTGGGGAACAGGGGCGAAAGAGACCCAGTACTTC
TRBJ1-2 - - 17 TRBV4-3 CASSQDPSGGRNYGYTF TGCGCCAGCAGCCAAGATCCCAGCGGCGGCCGTAACTATGGCTACACCTTC
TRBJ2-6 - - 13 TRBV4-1 CASSPSGANVLTF TGCGCCAGCAGCCCGTCTGGGGCCAACGTCCTGACTTTC
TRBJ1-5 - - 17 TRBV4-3 CASSQEPDKPGNQPQHF TGCGCCAGCAGCCAAGAACCCGATAAACCGGGCAATCAGCCCCAGCATTTT
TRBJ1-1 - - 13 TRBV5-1 CASSPGLVSEAFF TGCGCCAGCAGCCCTGGGCTGGTCAGTGAAGCTTTCTTT
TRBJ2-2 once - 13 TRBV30 CAWSVSRTGELFF TGTGCCTGGAGTGTATCTAGAACCGGGGAGCTGTTTTTT
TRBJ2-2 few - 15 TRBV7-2 CASSPRLATTGELFF TGTGCCAGCAGCCCCCGGCTAGCTACCACCGGGGAGCTGTTTTTT
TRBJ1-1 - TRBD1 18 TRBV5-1 CASSLDPRGTGSGTEAFF TGCGCCAGCAGCTTGGACCCCCGGGGGACAGGTTCGGGGACTGAAGCTTTCTTT
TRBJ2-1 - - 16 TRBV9 CASSPLRTDSYNEQFF TGTGCCAGCAGCCCCCTCCGGACAGACTCCTACAATGAGCAGTTCTTC
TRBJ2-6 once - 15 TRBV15 CATSTGGSGANVLTF TGTGCCACCAGCACCGGAGGCTCTGGGGCCAACGTCCTGACTTTC